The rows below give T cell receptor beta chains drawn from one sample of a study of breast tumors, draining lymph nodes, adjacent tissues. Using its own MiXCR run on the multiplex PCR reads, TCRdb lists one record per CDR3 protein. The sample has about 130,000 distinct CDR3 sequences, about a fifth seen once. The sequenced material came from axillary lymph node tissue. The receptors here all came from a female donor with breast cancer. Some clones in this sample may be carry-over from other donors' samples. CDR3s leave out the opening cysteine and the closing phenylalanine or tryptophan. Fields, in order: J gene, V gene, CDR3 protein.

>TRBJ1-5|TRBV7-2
ASRDGNQPQH
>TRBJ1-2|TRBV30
AWSEGGRNYGYT
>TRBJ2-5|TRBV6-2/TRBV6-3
ASSVLAGVEETQY
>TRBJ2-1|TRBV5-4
ASSLWGSGIDEQF
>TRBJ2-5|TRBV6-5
ASSYSIREVQETQY
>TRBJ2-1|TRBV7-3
ASSLGEGLSHEQF
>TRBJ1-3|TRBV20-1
SVAGAGNTIY
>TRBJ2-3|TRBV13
ASSLGGPAGEYTDTQY
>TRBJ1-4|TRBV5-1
ASSLVAEEGKLF
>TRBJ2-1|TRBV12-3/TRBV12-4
ASSKAFNEQF
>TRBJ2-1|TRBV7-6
ASRPLAGVYNEQF
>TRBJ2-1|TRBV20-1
SARWGLAGSNEQF
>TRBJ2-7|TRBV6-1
ASSASGRSEQY
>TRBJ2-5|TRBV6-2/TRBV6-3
ASEIEAEPGLAGDQETQY
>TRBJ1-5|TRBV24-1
ATSDSGTGVGQPQH
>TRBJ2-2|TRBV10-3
AIQRESALRATGELF